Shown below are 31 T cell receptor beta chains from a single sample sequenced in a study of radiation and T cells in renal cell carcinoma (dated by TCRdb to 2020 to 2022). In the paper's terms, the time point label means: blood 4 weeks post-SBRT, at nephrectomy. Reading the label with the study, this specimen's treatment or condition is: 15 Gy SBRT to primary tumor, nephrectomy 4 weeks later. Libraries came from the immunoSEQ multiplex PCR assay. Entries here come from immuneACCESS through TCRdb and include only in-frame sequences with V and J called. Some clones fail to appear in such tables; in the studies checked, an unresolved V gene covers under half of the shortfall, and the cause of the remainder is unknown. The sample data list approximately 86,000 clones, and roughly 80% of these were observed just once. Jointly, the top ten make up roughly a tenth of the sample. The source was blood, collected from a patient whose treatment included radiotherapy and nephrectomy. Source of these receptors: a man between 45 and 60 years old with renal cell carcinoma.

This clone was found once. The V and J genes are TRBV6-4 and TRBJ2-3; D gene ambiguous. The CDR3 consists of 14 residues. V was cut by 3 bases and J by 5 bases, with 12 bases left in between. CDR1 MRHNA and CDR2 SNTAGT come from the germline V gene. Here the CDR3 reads CASSDRVGGDTQYF. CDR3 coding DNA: TGTGCCAGCAGTGATAGGGTAGGTGGAGATACGCAGTATTTT.

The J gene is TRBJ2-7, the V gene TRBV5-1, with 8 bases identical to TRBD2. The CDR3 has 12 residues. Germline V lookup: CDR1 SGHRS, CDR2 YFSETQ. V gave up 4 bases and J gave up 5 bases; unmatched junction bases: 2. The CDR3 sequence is CASSPGGDEQYF. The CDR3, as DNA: TGCGCCAGCAGCCCCGGGGGGGACGAGCAGTACTTC.

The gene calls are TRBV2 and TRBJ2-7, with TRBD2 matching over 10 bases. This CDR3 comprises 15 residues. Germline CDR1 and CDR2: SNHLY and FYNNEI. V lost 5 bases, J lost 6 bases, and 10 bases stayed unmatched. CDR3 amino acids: CASSPYTSGTGEQYF. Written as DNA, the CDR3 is TGTGCCAGCAGTCCCTATACTAGCGGGACTGGCGAGCAGTACTTC.

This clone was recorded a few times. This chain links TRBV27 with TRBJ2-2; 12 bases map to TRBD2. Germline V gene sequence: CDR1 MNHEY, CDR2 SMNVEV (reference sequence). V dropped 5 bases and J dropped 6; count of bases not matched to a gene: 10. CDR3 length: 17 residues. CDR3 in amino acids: CASSPPVLAGGAGELFF. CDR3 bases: TGTGCCAGCAGTCCCCCGGTGCTAGCGGGAGGGGCCGGGGAGCTGTTTTTT.

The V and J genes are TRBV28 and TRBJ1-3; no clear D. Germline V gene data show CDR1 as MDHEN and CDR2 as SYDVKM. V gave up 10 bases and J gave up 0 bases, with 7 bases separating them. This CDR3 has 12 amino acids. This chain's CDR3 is CATSTSGNTIYF. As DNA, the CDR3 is TGTGCCACCTCTACCTCTGGAAACACCATATATTTT.

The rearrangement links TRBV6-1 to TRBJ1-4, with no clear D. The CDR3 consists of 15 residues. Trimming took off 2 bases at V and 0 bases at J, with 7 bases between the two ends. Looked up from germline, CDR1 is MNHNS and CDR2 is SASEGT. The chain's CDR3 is CASSELPTTNEKLFF. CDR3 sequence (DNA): TGTGCCAGCAGTGAACTTCCTACAACTAATGAAAAACTGTTTTTT.

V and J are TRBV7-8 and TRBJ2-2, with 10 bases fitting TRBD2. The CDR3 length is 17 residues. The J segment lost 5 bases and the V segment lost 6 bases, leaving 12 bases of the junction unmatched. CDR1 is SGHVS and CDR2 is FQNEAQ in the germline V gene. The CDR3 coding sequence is TGTGCCAGCAGTCGAAGACCTAGCGGGGGTAGTACCGGGGAGCTGTTTTTT. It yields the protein CASSRRPSGGSTGELFF.

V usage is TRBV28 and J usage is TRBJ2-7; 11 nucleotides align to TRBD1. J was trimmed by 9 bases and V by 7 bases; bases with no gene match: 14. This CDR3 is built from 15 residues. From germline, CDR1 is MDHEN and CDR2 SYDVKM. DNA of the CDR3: TGTGCCAGCAACCCCGGGACAGGGGGTTTTTTTGGGCAGTACTTC. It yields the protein CASNPGTGGFFGQYF. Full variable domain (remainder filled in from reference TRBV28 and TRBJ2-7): DVKVTQSSRYLVKRTGEKVFLECVQDMDHENMFWYRQDPGLGLRLIYFSYDVKMKEKGDIPEGYSVSREKKERFSLILESASTNQTSMYLCASNPGTGGFFGQYFGPGTRLTVT.

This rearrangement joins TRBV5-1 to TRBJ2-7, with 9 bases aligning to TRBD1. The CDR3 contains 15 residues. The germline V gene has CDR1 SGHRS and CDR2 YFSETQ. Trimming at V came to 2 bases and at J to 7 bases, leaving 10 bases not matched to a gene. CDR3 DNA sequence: TGCGCCAGCAGCTTAACCCTAGGACAGGGGAATGAGCAGTACTTC. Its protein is CASSLTLGQGNEQYF.

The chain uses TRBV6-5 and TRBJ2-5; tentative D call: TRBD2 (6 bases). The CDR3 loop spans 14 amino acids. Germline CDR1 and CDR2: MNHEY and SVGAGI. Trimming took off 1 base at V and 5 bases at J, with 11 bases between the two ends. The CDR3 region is CASSYFGGTETQYF. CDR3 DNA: TGTGCCAGCAGTTACTTTGGCGGGACTGAGACCCAGTACTTC.

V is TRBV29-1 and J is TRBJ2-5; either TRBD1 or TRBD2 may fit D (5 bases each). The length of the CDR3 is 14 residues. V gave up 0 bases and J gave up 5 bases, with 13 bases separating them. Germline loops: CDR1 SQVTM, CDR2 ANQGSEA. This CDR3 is CSVEDQGSGETQYF. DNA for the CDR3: TGCAGCGTTGAAGACCAGGGTTCGGGGGAGACCCAGTACTTC.

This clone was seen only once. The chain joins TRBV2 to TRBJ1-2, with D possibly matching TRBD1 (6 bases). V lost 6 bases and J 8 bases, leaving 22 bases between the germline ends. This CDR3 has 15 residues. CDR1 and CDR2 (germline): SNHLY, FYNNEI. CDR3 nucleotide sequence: TGTGCCAGCAGAGGACTCGATACAGGGAAGATCGGCTACACCTTC. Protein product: CASRGLDTGKIGYTF. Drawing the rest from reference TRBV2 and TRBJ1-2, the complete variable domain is EPEVTQTPSHQVTQMGQEVILRCVPISNHLYFYWYRQILGQKVEFLVSFYNNEISEKSEIFDDQFSVERPDGSNFTLKIRSTKLEDSAMYFCASRGLDTGKIGYTFGSGTRLTVV.

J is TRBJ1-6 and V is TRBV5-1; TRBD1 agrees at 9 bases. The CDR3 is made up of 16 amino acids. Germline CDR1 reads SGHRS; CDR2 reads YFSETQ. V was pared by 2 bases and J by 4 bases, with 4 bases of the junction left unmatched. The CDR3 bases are TGCGCCAGCAGCTTACAGGGGGCCTATTATAATTCACCCCTCCACTTT. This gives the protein CASSLQGAYYNSPLHF. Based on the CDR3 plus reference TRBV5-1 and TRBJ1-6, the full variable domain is KAGVTQTPRYLIKTRGQQVTLSCSPISGHRSVSWYQQTPGQGLQFLFEYFSETQRNKGNFPGRFSGRQFSNSRSEMNVSTLELGDSALYLCASSLQGAYYNSPLHFGNGTRLTVT.

CDR3 protein: CASSLGNGETQYF. In DNA form, the CDR3 reads TGTGCCAGCAGCTTAGGGAACGGGGAGACCCAGTACTTC. The chain links TRBV7-6 to TRBJ2-5; no clear D. Germline values: CDR1 SGHVS, CDR2 FNYEAQ. The length of the CDR3 is 13 residues. Trimming shortened V by 1 base and J by 5 bases, and 8 bases separated the two germline ends.

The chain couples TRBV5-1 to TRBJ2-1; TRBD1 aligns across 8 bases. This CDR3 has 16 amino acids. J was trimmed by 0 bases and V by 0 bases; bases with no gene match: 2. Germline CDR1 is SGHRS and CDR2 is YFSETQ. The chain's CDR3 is CASSLVGTGSYNEQFF. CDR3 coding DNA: TGCGCCAGCAGCTTGGTGGGGACAGGCTCCTACAATGAGCAGTTCTTC.

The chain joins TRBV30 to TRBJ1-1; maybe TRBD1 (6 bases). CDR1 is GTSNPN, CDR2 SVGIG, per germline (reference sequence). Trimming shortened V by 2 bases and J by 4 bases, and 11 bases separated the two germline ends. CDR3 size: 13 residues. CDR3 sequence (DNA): TGTGCCTGGAGTCTACAGGACAGCACTGAAGCTTTCTTT. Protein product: CAWSLQDSTEAFF.

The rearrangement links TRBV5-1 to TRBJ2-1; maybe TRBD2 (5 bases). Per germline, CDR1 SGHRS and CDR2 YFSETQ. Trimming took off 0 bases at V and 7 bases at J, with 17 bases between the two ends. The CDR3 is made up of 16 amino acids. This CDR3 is CASSLGETGWVNEQFF. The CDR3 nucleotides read TGCGCCAGCAGCTTGGGCGAGACGGGATGGGTAAATGAGCAGTTCTTC.

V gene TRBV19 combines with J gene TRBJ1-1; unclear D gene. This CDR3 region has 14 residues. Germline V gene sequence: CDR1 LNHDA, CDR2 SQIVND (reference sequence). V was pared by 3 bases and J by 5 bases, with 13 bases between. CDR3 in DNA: TGTGCCAGTAGTATTTGGGGAACGGTGACTGAAGCTTTCTTT. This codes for CASSIWGTVTEAFF.

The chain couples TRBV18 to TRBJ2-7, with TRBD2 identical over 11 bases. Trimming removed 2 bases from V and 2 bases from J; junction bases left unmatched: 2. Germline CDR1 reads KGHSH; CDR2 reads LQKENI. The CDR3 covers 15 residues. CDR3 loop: CASSPATSGTYEQYF. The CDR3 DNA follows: TGTGCCAGCTCACCAGCGACTAGCGGGACCTACGAGCAGTACTTC. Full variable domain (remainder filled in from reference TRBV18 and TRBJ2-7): NAGVMQNPRHLVRRRGQEARLRCSPMKGHSHVYWYRQLPEEGLKFMVYLQKENIIDESGMPKERFSAEFPKEGPSILRIQQVVRGDSAAYFCASSPATSGTYEQYFGPGTRLTVT.

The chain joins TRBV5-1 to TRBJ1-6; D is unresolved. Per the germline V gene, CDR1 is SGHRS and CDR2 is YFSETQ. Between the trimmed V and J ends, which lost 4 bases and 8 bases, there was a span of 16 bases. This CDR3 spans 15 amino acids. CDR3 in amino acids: CASSPRPGLDSPLHF. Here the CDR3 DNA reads TGCGCCAGCAGCCCTCGCCCGGGTCTGGATTCACCCCTCCACTTT.

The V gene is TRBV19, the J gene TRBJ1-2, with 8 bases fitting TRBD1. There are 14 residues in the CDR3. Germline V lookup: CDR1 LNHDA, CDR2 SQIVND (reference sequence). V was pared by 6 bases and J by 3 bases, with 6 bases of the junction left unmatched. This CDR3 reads CASSSQGAYYGYTF. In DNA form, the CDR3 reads TGTGCCAGTAGCTCGCAGGGGGCGTACTATGGCTACACCTTC.

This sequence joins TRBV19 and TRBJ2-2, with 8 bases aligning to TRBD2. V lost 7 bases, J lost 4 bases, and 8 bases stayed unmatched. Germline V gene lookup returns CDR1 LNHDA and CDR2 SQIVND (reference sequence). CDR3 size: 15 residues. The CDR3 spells CASMAGGRPTGELFF. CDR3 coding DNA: TGTGCCAGTATGGCGGGGGGCAGACCCACCGGGGAGCTGTTTTTT.

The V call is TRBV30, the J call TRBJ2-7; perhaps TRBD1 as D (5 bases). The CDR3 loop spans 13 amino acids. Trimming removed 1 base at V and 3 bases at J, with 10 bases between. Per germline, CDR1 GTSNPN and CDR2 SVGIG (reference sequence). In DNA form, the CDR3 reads TGTGCCTGGAGTGGACAGTTGAACTACGAGCAGTACTTC. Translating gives CAWSGQLNYEQYF.

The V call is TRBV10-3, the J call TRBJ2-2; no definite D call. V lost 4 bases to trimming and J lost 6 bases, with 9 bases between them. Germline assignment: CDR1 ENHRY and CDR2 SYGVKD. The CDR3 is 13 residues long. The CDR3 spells CAISVQDPGELFF. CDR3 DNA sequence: TGTGCCATCAGTGTGCAGGACCCCGGGGAGCTGTTTTTT.

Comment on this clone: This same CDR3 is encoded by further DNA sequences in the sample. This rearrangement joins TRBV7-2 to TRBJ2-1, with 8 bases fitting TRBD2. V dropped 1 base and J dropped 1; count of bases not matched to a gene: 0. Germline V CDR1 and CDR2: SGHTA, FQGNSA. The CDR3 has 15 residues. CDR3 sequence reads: CASSLGLASYNEQFF. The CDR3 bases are TGTGCCAGCAGCTTAGGACTAGCGTCCTACAATGAGCAGTTCTTC. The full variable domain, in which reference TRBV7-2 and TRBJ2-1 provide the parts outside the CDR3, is GAGVSQSPSNKVTEKGKDVELRCDPISGHTALYWYRQSLGQGLEFLIYFQGNSAPDKSGLPSDRFSAERTGGSVSTLTIQRTQQEDSAVYLCASSLGLASYNEQFFGPGTRLTVL.

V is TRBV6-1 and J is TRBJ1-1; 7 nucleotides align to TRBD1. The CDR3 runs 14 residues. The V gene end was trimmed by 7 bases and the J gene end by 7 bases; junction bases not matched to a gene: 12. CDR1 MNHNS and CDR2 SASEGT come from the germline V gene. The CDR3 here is CASTPGGYTYEAFF. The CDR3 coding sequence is TGTGCCAGCACCCCAGGGGGGTACACTTATGAAGCTTTCTTT.

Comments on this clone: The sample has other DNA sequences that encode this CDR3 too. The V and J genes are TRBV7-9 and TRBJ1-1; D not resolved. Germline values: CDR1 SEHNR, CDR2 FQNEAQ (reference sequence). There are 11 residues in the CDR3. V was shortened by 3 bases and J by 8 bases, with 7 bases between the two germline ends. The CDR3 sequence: CASSLEWEAFF. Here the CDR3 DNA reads TGTGCCAGCAGCTTGGAGTGGGAAGCTTTCTTT.

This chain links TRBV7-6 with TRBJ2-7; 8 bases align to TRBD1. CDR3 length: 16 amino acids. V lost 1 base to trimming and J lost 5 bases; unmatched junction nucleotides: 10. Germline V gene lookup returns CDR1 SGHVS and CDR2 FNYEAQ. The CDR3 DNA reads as TGTGCCAGCAGCTTAGGGTGGACAGGGATTGGGGACGAGCAGTACTTC. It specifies CASSLGWTGIGDEQYF.

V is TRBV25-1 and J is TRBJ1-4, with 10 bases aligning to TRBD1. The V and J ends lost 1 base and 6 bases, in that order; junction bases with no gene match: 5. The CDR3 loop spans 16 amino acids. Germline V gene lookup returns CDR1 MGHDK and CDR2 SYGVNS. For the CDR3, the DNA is TGTGCCAGCAGTGAATCGCGCGGGACAGGGGATGAAAAACTGTTTTTT. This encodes CASSESRGTGDEKLFF.

CDR3 protein: CASSSTGYGLNTEAFF. CDR3 in DNA: TGTGCCAGCAGTTCGACAGGCTATGGGTTGAACACTGAAGCTTTCTTT. This sequence joins TRBV27 and TRBJ1-1; TRBD1 might be the D (6 bases). Looked up from germline, CDR1 is MNHEY and CDR2 is SMNVEV (reference sequence). This CDR3 spans 16 amino acids. V was pared by 4 bases and J by 0 bases, with 15 bases between.

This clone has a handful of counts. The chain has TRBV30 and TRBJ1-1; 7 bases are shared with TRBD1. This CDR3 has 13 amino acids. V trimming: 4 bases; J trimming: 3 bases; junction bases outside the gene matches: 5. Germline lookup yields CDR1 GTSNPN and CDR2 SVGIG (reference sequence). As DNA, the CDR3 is TGTGCCTGGACGGGAACAGGGGACACTGAAGCTTTCTTT. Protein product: CAWTGTGDTEAFF. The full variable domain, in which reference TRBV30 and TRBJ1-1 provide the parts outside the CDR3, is SQTIHQWPATLVQPVGSPLSLECTVEGTSNPNLYWYRQAAGRGLQLLFYSVGIGQISSEVPQNLSASRPQDRQFILSSKKLLLSDSGFYLCAWTGTGDTEAFFGQGTRLTVV.